These T cell receptor beta chains were read from a single sample in a study of shared clonotypes between healthy human individuals. Some clones are missing from TCRdb's copy, which holds only in-frame ones; the method was immunoSEQ multiplex PCR. Among fewer than 1.8 million clones listed, approximately 98.5% were seen once. What was sequenced was naive CD4+ T cells sorted from blood. The receptors derive from a man under 40 in good health. CDR3s include the opening cysteine and the closing phenylalanine or tryptophan. The D gene is left open where the match is weak. Size tells how often a clone was seen (once, few, many) or the class of an expanded clone, and some rows leave it out.

v_call	d_call	j_call	clone_size	cdr3_aa	cdr3_nt
TRBV28	NA	TRBJ1-5	NA	CASSLLPVLWDRDGSNQPQHF	TGTGCCAGCAGTTTATTGCCGGTATTATGGGATAGGGACGGAAGCAATCAGCCCCAGCATTTT
TRBV7-9	NA	TRBJ2-1	NA	CASSLSRDEQFF	TGTGCCAGCAGCTTATCTAGGGATGAGCAGTTCTTC
TRBV27	NA	TRBJ2-1	NA	CASSLAGKVNEQFF	TGTGCCAGCAGTTTAGCCGGAAAAGTCAATGAGCAGTTCTTC
TRBV6-1	TRBD1	TRBJ2-7	NA	CATNRDSSYEQYF	TGTGCCACCAACCGGGACAGTTCCTACGAGCAGTACTTC
TRBV21-1	NA	TRBJ2-1	NA	CASRSSTLSSYNEQFF	TGTGCCAGCAGATCAAGCACATTGAGCTCCTACAATGAGCAGTTCTTC
TRBV14	TRBD2	TRBJ2-3	NA	CASSQDLSASGSPQYF	TGTGCCAGCAGCCAAGATCTCTCGGCTAGCGGGAGTCCGCAGTATTTT
TRBV5-1	NA	TRBJ2-3	NA	CASSLEAESTDTQYF	TGCGCCAGCAGCTTAGAAGCGGAAAGCACAGATACGCAGTATTTT
TRBV7-3	TRBD2	TRBJ2-2	NA	CASSLNRLAGTGELFF	TGTGCCAGCAGCTTGAATCGGCTAGCGGGAACCGGGGAGCTGTTTTTT
TRBV5-1	NA	TRBJ2-1	NA	CASARDQLYNEQFF	TGCGCCAGCGCCCGGGACCAACTCTACAATGAGCAGTTCTTC
TRBV7-9	NA	TRBJ2-3	NA	CASSPSGAPAGTDTQYF	TGTGCCAGCAGCCCCTCCGGGGCCCCAGCCGGCACAGATACGCAGTATTTT
TRBV19	NA	TRBJ1-5	NA	CASNPIPNRVSGQPQHF	TGTGCCAGTAACCCGATCCCCAACAGGGTTTCGGGTCAGCCCCAGCATTTT
TRBV10-1	TRBD2	TRBJ2-4	NA	CASELAGGWNIQYF	TGCGCCAGCGAACTAGCGGGAGGGTGGAACATTCAGTACTTC
TRBV7-9	NA	TRBJ2-2	NA	CASSALRGRTGELFF	TGTGCCAGCAGCGCCCTCAGGGGTAGGACCGGGGAGCTGTTTTTT
TRBV7-2	NA	TRBJ1-5	NA	CASSLYGYSNQPQHF	TGTGCCAGCAGCTTATACGGGTATAGCAATCAGCCCCAGCATTTT
TRBV28	NA	TRBJ2-3	NA	CASSPFRDKSTDTQYF	TGTGCCAGCAGCCCATTCCGGGACAAGAGCACAGATACGCAGTATTTT
TRBV10-3	TRBD1	TRBJ2-7	NA	CAIGAWDRDDEQYF	TGTGCCATCGGGGCTTGGGACAGGGACGACGAGCAGTACTTC
TRBV13	TRBD1	TRBJ1-1	NA	CASSFRGGPNTEAFF	TGTGCCAGCAGCTTCAGGGGGGGACCGAACACTGAAGCTTTCTTT
TRBV18	TRBD2	TRBJ2-7	once	CASSPYGLAELYEQYF	TGTGCCAGCTCACCGTATGGACTAGCGGAACTCTACGAGCAGTACTTC
TRBV19	TRBD2	TRBJ2-1	NA	CASSKPGVAGALEQFF	TGTGCCAGTAGTAAGCCCGGGGTAGCGGGAGCGCTTGAGCAGTTCTTC
TRBV5-1	TRBD1	TRBJ1-1	NA	CASSWGQGSTEAFF	TGCGCCAGCAGCTGGGGACAGGGGTCCACTGAAGCTTTCTTT
TRBV18	NA	TRBJ1-3	NA	CASSPSVPPGNTIYF	TGTGCCAGCTCACCATCCGTCCCGCCCGGAAACACCATATATTTT
TRBV5-4	TRBD2	TRBJ2-3	NA	CASSRGVVEGRDTQYF	TGTGCCAGCAGCCGGGGGGTTGTAGAGGGGAGAGATACGCAGTATTTT
TRBV28	NA	TRBJ1-3	NA	CASSLASGNTIYF	TGTGCCAGCAGTTTAGCCTCTGGAAACACCATATATTTT
TRBV6-1	NA	TRBJ2-1	NA	CASSESVPRVGGNAYNGQFF	TGTGCCAGCAGTGAAAGCGTCCCCAGGGTAGGCGGGAATGCTTACAATGGGCAGTTCTTC
TRBV7-8	TRBD1	TRBJ2-1	NA	CASSLRPGQGANEQFF	TGTGCCAGCAGCTTACGGCCGGGACAGGGGGCGAATGAGCAGTTCTTC
TRBV6-6	NA	TRBJ2-7	NA	CASSTGTVASYEQYF	TGTGCCAGCTCCACAGGGACTGTTGCCTCCTACGAGCAGTACTTC
TRBV7-9	TRBD1	TRBJ2-6	once	CASSLSRDRTAAGANVLTF	TGTGCCAGCAGCTTGTCCCGGGACAGGACGGCTGCTGGGGCCAACGTCCTGACTTTC
TRBV5-1	NA	TRBJ2-7	NA	CASSLGRGSSDSNIWEQYF	TGCGCCAGCAGTTTGGGCAGGGGCTCGAGTGACTCCAACATATGGGAGCAGTACTTC
TRBV6-6	TRBD1	TRBJ2-7	NA	CASKIPGTGYEQYF	TGTGCCAGCAAAATACCAGGGACAGGCTACGAGCAGTACTTC